This is a list of T cell receptor beta chains from one sample in a study of T cell responses to AZD1222 COVID-19 vaccine. This table comes from immunoSEQ multiplex PCR, and its TCRdb copy is limited to in-frame clones, with some not included. The sample has roughly 130,000 clones; 88% are singletons. This sample comprised peripheral blood, obtained on day 0 of AZD1222 vaccination. These receptors came from an adult in good health. The CDR3 runs from the conserved cysteine through the conserved F or W. A D gene is named only where the DNA matches it firmly. A clone size is listed for some rows: how often the clone was seen (once, few, many), or a class if it is expanded.

>TRBV27|.|TRBJ1-2|once
CASSSAGRVFYGYTF
TGTGCCAGCAGTTCCGCGGGGAGGGTCTTCTATGGCTACACCTTC
>TRBV14|.|TRBJ1-1|.
CASSQVEGRRDTEAFF
TGTGCCAGCAGCCAAGTTGAGGGGAGGAGAGACACTGAAGCTTTCTTT
>TRBV4-3|.|TRBJ2-3|.
CASSQGWVGDTQYF
TGCGCCAGCAGCCAAGGGTGGGTAGGCGATACGCAGTATTTT
>TRBV6-8|TRBD2|TRBJ2-5|.
CASRPAQGGAGGQETQYF
TGTGCCAGCAGGCCGGCACAGGGCGGGGCGGGGGGCCAAGAGACCCAGTACTTC
>TRBV19|TRBD1|TRBJ1-3|.
CASSTGQSSGNTIYF
TGTGCCAGTTCGACGGGACAGTCCTCTGGAAACACCATATATTTT
>TRBV28|.|TRBJ1-1|once
CASSLPGQTEAFF
TGTGCCAGCAGTTTACCGGGTCAGACGGAAGCTTTCTTT
>TRBV3-1/TRBV3-2|.|TRBJ1-4|.
CASSQDRAARVFF
TGTGCCAGCAGCCAAGATAGGGCGGCCCGGGTGTTTTTT
>TRBV12-3/TRBV12-4|.|TRBJ1-1|.
CASRPLTGEAFF
TGTGCCAGCAGGCCATTAACGGGGGAAGCTTTCTTT
>TRBV12-3/TRBV12-4|.|TRBJ1-1|.
CASSRDKDTEAFF
TGTGCCAGCAGTAGAGACAAGGACACTGAAGCTTTCTTT
>TRBV6-2/TRBV6-3|TRBD1|TRBJ1-1|.
CASSRRGPNTEAFF
TGTGCCAGCAGCCGCAGGGGGCCGAACACTGAAGCTTTCTTT
>TRBV6-5|.|TRBJ1-3|.
CASRISSGNTIYF
TGTGCCAGTCGGATATCGTCTGGAAACACCATATATTTT
>TRBV10-1|TRBD2|TRBJ2-3|.
CASSEASGGASDTQYF
TGCGCCAGCAGTGAAGCTAGCGGGGGGGCCTCAGATACGCAGTATTTT
>TRBV19|.|TRBJ1-2|.
CASSKPGRSLYGYTF
TGTGCCAGTAGTAAACCGGGACGCTCACTCTATGGCTACACCTTC
>TRBV29-1|TRBD1|TRBJ1-6|.
CSVEGTGDSPLHF
TGCAGCGTTGAAGGTACAGGGGATTCACCCCTCCACTTT
>TRBV3-1/TRBV3-2|.|TRBJ1-2|.
CASSPTSSYGYTF
TGTGCCAGCAGCCCCACGTCAAGCTATGGCTACACCTTC
>TRBV6-5|TRBD1|TRBJ2-7|.
CASSTAGTGTYEQYF
TGTGCCAGCAGCACTGCCGGGACAGGGACCTACGAGCAGTACTTC
>TRBV19|TRBD1|TRBJ2-5|.
CASSIGRTGGSGETQYF
TGTGCCAGTAGTATTGGGCGGACAGGGGGCTCTGGAGAGACCCAGTACTTC
>TRBV15|.|TRBJ1-3|.
CATSILGDTIYF
TGTGCCACCAGCATTCTGGGTGACACCATATATTTT
>TRBV7-2|.|TRBJ2-2|.
CASSLVVGLENTGELFF
TGTGCCAGCAGCTTAGTCGTGGGACTGGAAAACACCGGGGAGCTGTTTTTT
>TRBV7-6|TRBD2|TRBJ2-5|.
CASNPTSGIGETQYF
TGTGCCAGCAACCCAACGAGCGGGATAGGGGAGACCCAGTACTTC
>TRBV5-4|TRBD2|TRBJ2-5|.
CASSSLTSGGLRETQYF
TGTGCCAGCAGCTCCCTGACTAGCGGGGGGTTGAGAGAGACCCAGTACTTC
>TRBV5-6|.|TRBJ2-6|once
CASSLNIVSGANVLTF
TGTGCCAGCAGCTTGAATATAGTCTCTGGGGCCAACGTCCTGACTTTC
>TRBV19|.|TRBJ1-5|.
CASSATMNQPQHF
TGTGCCAGTAGTGCAACGATGAATCAGCCCCAGCATTTT
>TRBV4-2|TRBD2|TRBJ2-7|.
CASSQETSGDYEQYF
TGTGCCAGCAGCCAAGAAACTAGCGGAGACTACGAGCAGTACTTC
>TRBV6-4|TRBD1|TRBJ2-3|.
CASSRSGQGWTDTQYF
TGTGCCAGCAGTCGATCTGGACAGGGATGGACAGATACGCAGTATTTT
>TRBV6-6|.|TRBJ1-4|.
CASSAAGALNEKLFF
TGTGCCAGCAGCGCCGCAGGGGCCCTTAATGAAAAACTGTTTTTT
>TRBV6-6|.|TRBJ1-5|.
CASSSWDSNQPQHF
TGTGCCAGCAGTTCATGGGATAGCAATCAGCCCCAGCATTTT
>TRBV10-3|.|TRBJ1-3|.
CAISESRGLLGNTIYF
TGTGCCATCAGTGAGTCGAGAGGGTTACTTGGGAACACCATATATTTT
>TRBV29-1|TRBD1|TRBJ1-4|few
CSVVKGTAKEKLFF
TGCAGCGTTGTGAAGGGGACAGCGAAGGAAAAACTGTTTTTT
>TRBV5-1|.|TRBJ1-1|.
CASSLVEAMNTEAFF
TGCGCCAGCAGCTTGGTCGAGGCCATGAACACTGAAGCTTTCTTT
>TRBV2|.|TRBJ1-1|.
CASRGKQNTEAFF
TGTGCCAGTCGGGGAAAGCAGAACACTGAAGCTTTCTTT
>TRBV5-1|.|TRBJ2-7|.
CASSLRGTTQWSYEQYF
TGCGCCAGCAGCCTGAGAGGAACGACCCAATGGAGCTACGAGCAGTACTTC
>TRBV3-1/TRBV3-2|.|TRBJ2-7|.
CASSEGRGEQYF
TGTGCCAGCAGCGAGGGGCGGGGCGAGCAGTACTTC
>TRBV2|.|TRBJ1-5|.
CASVDTDGSNQPQHF
TGTGCCAGCGTAGACACCGATGGAAGCAATCAGCCCCAGCATTTT
>TRBV5-1|.|TRBJ1-4|.
CAGSPATGDEKLFF
TGCGCCGGCAGCCCAGCGACCGGTGATGAAAAACTGTTTTTT
>TRBV9|TRBD1|TRBJ2-2|few
CASQGAGELFF
TGTGCCAGTCAGGGGGCCGGGGAGCTGTTTTTT
>TRBV18|.|TRBJ1-4|few
CASSPQIQATNEKLFF
TGTGCCAGCTCACCACAAATCCAGGCAACTAATGAAAAACTGTTTTTT
>TRBV18|TRBD2|TRBJ2-7|few
CASSPTAGGSYEQYF
TGTGCCAGCTCACCCACAGCCGGGGGGTCCTACGAGCAGTACTTC
>TRBV10-1|.|TRBJ1-4|.
CASSEKAAGGEKLFF
TGCGCCAGCAGTGAGAAGGCGGCAGGAGGGGAAAAACTGTTTTTT
>TRBV3-1/TRBV3-2|.|TRBJ2-7|.
CATGGQGNEQYF
TGTGCCACCGGAGGGCAGGGCAACGAGCAGTACTTC
>TRBV7-2|.|TRBJ1-6|.
CASSPRGHDNSPLHF
TGTGCCAGCAGCCCGAGGGGACACGATAATTCACCCCTCCACTTT
>TRBV5-1|.|TRBJ2-5|.
CASSLQGGDPGRETQYF
TGCGCCAGCAGCTTGCAGGGGGGTGATCCTGGGAGGGAGACCCAGTACTTC
>TRBV10-3|TRBD1|TRBJ2-7|.
CAISESGQGLSYEQYF
TGTGCCATCAGTGAGTCGGGACAGGGGCTGTCCTACGAGCAGTACTTC
>TRBV28|.|TRBJ1-1|.
CASSPLIKNEAFF
TGTGCCAGCAGTCCATTGATCAAGAATGAAGCTTTCTTT
>TRBV5-4|.|TRBJ2-1|.
CASSGAQIEQFF
TGTGCCAGCTCGGGGGCCCAAATTGAGCAGTTCTTC
>TRBV28|.|TRBJ1-4|.
CASSLWRGSVTSGDANEKLFF
TGTGCCAGCAGTTTATGGCGGGGGTCGGTTACCTCAGGTGATGCTAATGAAAAACTGTTTTTT
>TRBV7-7|TRBD1|TRBJ2-2|few
CASSLGSGGTGELFF
TGTGCTAGCAGCTTAGGCTCAGGGGGTACCGGGGAGCTGTTTTTT
>TRBV12-3/TRBV12-4|.|TRBJ2-4|.
CASSFLSKDIQYF
TGTGCCAGCAGTTTTTTGAGTAAGGACATTCAGTACTTC
>TRBV10-3|.|TRBJ1-1|.
CAISEWSPGGNTEAFF
TGTGCCATCAGTGAGTGGTCCCCTGGGGGGAACACTGAAGCTTTCTTT
>TRBV6-2/TRBV6-3|.|TRBJ2-1|.
CASSYSGYSNEQFF
TGTGCCAGCAGTTACTCTGGCTACTCCAATGAGCAGTTCTTC
>TRBV10-2|.|TRBJ2-6|.
CASSAGANVLTF
TGCGCCAGCAGTGCCGGGGCCAACGTCCTGACTTTC
>TRBV7-8|.|TRBJ1-6|.
CASSPRTGTRNSPLHF
TGTGCCAGCAGCCCAAGAACAGGGACGCGAAATTCACCCCTCCACTTT
>TRBV11-3|TRBD1|TRBJ2-3|once
CASSSQGTGARYTQYF
TGTGCCAGCAGCTCCCAGGGGACAGGGGCACGTTATACGCAGTATTTT
>TRBV11-2|.|TRBJ1-4|.
CASSSPLGPDNEKLFF
TGTGCCAGCAGCTCTCCCCTGGGACCGGACAATGAAAAACTGTTTTTT
>TRBV11-2|.|TRBJ2-2|few
CASSPTRVISGELFF
TGTGCCAGCAGCCCTACCCGGGTCATCTCCGGGGAGCTGTTTTTT
>TRBV29-1|.|TRBJ2-7|.
CSVDGVGAHEQYF
TGCAGCGTTGACGGGGTGGGGGCCCACGAGCAGTACTTC
>TRBV7-2|TRBD2|TRBJ2-1|.
CASSLRLAGGYNEQFF
TGTGCCAGCAGCTTAAGACTAGCGGGGGGGTACAATGAGCAGTTCTTC
>TRBV19|.|TRBJ1-4|.
CASSMQGGEKLFF
TGTGCCAGTAGTATGCAGGGAGGGGAAAAACTGTTTTTT
>TRBV6-5|TRBD2|TRBJ2-1|.
CASSYSTTSAEQFF
TGTGCCAGCAGTTACTCGACGACTAGCGCGGAGCAGTTCTTC
>TRBV6-5|.|TRBJ1-6|.
CASSSGTGPLHF
TGTGCCAGCAGTAGTGGTACAGGACCCCTCCACTTT